This T cell receptor (beta chain) is from a study of T cells in narcolepsy. Libraries were prepared by immunoSEQ multiplex PCR; TCRdb keeps only in-frame clonotypes and omits some of them. The sample yields more than 25,000 clones, about four fifths seen once. A remark on this clone: Antigen unknown.

General study points: Autoreactive clone sequences were missing from some blood memory CD4+ repertoires.

V gave up 0 bases and J gave up 9 bases; unmatched junction bases: 4. CDR3 length: 15 amino acids. Germline V gene data show CDR1 as SGHNT and CDR2 as YENEEA. The sample taken for sequencing was memory (CD45RA-) CD4+ T cells from blood. This TCR came from a human donor in good health. The J gene is TRBJ2-1, the V gene TRBV11-3; 11 bases fit TRBD1. The CDR3 DNA reads TGTGCCAGCAGCTTAGAGGGACAGGGGGACCCTGAGCAGTTCTTC. This gives the protein CASSLEGQGDPEQFF.